The clone carrying this TCR beta chain occurred a few times. Its cognate antigen is unknown. The sample originates from a study of T cells in Graves' hyperthyroidism and ophthalmopathy. Whole-study findings and limits: Before onset, ophthalmopathy was predicted by the model a median around 6.2 months earlier.

V lost 0 bases, J lost 7 bases, and 10 bases lay in between. From germline, CDR1 is SGHDN and CDR2 FVKESK. The CDR3 consists of 13 residues. Disease duration under 2 months; hyperthyroidism patients were aged 18 to 65. RNA transcripts gave rise to amplified TCR beta CDR3 regions. TCR CDR3 regions were first amplified by RT-PCR with HTBI primers. One entry per CDR3 protein results from TCRdb running MiXCR on the multiplex PCR reads. The table lists about 580,000 distinct CDR3 sequences, approximately 15% of them singletons, with 4.5% to 6% in the top ten. The genes are TRBV14 and TRBJ2-7, with D uncertain. The source is a woman aged 25 to 39 with Graves' hyperthyroidism that later progressed to Graves' ophthalmopathy. Sequencing used blood. The CDR3 bases are TGTGCCAGCAGCCAAGAGACGTTTGGGGAGCAGTACTTC. It specifies CASSQETFGEQYF. The complete variable domain, with remaining parts taken from reference TRBV14 and TRBJ2-7, reads EAGVTQFPSHSVIEKGQTVTLRCDPISGHDNLYWYRRVMGKEIKFLLHFVKESKQDESGMPNNRFLAERTGGTYSTLKVQPAELEDSGVYFCASSQETFGEQYFGPGTRLTVT.